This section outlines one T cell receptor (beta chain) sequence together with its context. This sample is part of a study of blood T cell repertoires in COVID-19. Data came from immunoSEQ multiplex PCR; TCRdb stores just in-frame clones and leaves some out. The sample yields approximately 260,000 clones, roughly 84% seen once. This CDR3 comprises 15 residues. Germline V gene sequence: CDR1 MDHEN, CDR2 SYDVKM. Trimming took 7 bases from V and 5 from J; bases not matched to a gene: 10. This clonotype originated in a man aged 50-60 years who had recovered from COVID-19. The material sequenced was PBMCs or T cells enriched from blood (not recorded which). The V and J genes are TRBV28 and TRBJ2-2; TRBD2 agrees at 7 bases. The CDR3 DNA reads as TGTGCCAGCAACACATGGGGGGGTATAACCGGGGAGCTGTTTTTT. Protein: CASNTWGGITGELFF. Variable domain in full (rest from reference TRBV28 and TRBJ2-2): DVKVTQSSRYLVKRTGEKVFLECVQDMDHENMFWYRQDPGLGLRLIYFSYDVKMKEKGDIPEGYSVSREKKERFSLILESASTNQTSMYLCASNTWGGITGELFFGEGSRLTVL.